These 18 T cell receptor beta chains came from one sample sequenced in a study of cytomegalovirus exposure and HLA in healthy donors. Use of 60 Vbeta and 13 Jbeta primers characterized the PCR. The protocol was immunoSEQ multiplex PCR, while the TCRdb copy is restricted to in-frame clones and leaves out a portion. The table includes approximately 88,000 clones, 80% detected once. The sample taken for sequencing was PBMCs. The receptors shown here come from a man aged 18-30 years in good health and CMV-seronegative.

This clone was found a few times. The rearrangement joins TRBV6-1 to TRBJ1-2; the match to TRBD1 covers 9 bases. Germline trimming cut 7 bases from V and 7 bases from J; bases unmatched to any gene: 10. Germline assignment: CDR1 MNHNS and CDR2 SASEGT. This CDR3 region has 14 residues. The CDR3 nucleotides are TGTGCCAGCACCCGACAGGGGGGGAGACTTGGCTACACCTTC. This sequence encodes CASTRQGGRLGYTF.

The chain employs TRBV6-1 and TRBJ1-5; D not resolved. The CDR3 length is 12 residues. Trimming left V 11 bases short and J 4 bases short, with 12 bases between. Germline V gives CDR1 MNHNS, CDR2 SASEGT. The CDR3 DNA reads TGTGCCGCCGCCCTAAAAAATCAGCCCCAGCATTTT. Its translation is CAAALKNQPQHF.

V gene TRBV11-3 combines with J gene TRBJ2-3, with unresolved D. The CDR3 has 12 residues. Germline assignment: CDR1 SGHNT and CDR2 YENEEA. The germline V and J ends were trimmed by 4 bases and 0 bases, with 2 bases remaining between them. The CDR3 loop is CASSSSTDTQYF. The CDR3 DNA sequence: TGTGCCAGCAGCTCAAGCACAGATACGCAGTATTTT.

The gene calls are TRBV30 and TRBJ2-3, with 8 bases lining up with TRBD1. Trimming removed 5 bases from V and 3 bases from J; junction bases left unmatched: 10. CDR1 is GTSNPN, CDR2 SVGIG, per germline (reference sequence). The CDR3 loop spans 15 amino acids. The CDR3 loop is CAWETRTGMTDTQYF. The CDR3 DNA is TGTGCCTGGGAGACGAGGACAGGGATGACAGATACGCAGTATTTT.

Of note for this clone: Other DNA sequences in this sample translate to the same CDR3. The rearrangement links TRBV9 to TRBJ2-7, with TRBD2 matching over 11 bases. CDR3 size: 18 residues. Trimming took 0 bases from V and 1 from J; bases not matched to a gene: 9. Germline-derived CDR1 and CDR2 are SGDLS and YYNGEE. The CDR3 loop reads CASSVDAPLAGVSYEQYF. DNA for the CDR3: TGTGCCAGCAGCGTAGACGCCCCACTAGCGGGGGTTTCCTACGAGCAGTACTTC.

In this sample, this clone turned up once. The chain joins TRBV18 to TRBJ1-1, with a tentative D call TRBD1 (5 bases). The CDR3 is 15 residues long. The germline V gene encodes CDR1 KGHSH and CDR2 LQKENI. V gave up 2 bases and J gave up 4 bases, with 14 bases separating them. CDR3 loop: CASSPMRDQGTEAFF. As DNA, the CDR3 is TGTGCCAGCTCACCAATGCGGGACCAGGGCACTGAAGCTTTCTTT.

The V and J genes are TRBV6-5 and TRBJ1-1; 8 nucleotides match TRBD1. The length of the CDR3 is 15 residues. Germline V gene sequence: CDR1 MNHEY, CDR2 SVGAGI. V shed 2 bases and J 4 bases; nucleotides not matched to a gene: 6. CDR3 amino acids: CASSYAYRGGTEAFF. CDR3 sequence (DNA): TGTGCCAGCAGTTACGCGTACAGGGGGGGCACTGAAGCTTTCTTT.

This clone was recorded only once. Other DNA sequences in the sample encode the same CDR3. The chain uses TRBV5-1 and TRBJ2-5; no reliable D call. V lost 0 bases and J 5 bases, leaving 5 bases between the germline ends. This CDR3 is built from 12 residues. CDR1 is SGHRS and CDR2 is YFSETQ in the germline V gene. The CDR3 nucleotides are TGCGCCAGCAGCTTGGCCGGGGAGACCCAGTACTTC. Its protein is CASSLAGETQYF.

The genes are TRBV6-4 and TRBJ1-1, with 7 bases aligning to TRBD1. CDR3 size: 13 residues. In germline, CDR1 is MRHNA, CDR2 SNTAGT. Germline trimming cut 6 bases from V and 4 bases from J; bases unmatched to any gene: 5. The CDR3 nucleotides are TGTGCCAGCAGGGAAGGGGGCGGCACTGAAGCTTTCTTT. Translating it yields CASREGGGTEAFF.

V gene TRBV27 combines with J gene TRBJ1-1; 7 bases are a match to TRBD1. J was trimmed by 0 bases and V by 5 bases; bases with no gene match: 3. Germline CDR1 is MNHEY and CDR2 is SMNVEV (reference sequence). The CDR3 totals 14 residues. CDR3 residues: CASSTRGVNTEAFF. CDR3 sequence (DNA): TGTGCCAGCAGTACCAGGGGGGTGAACACTGAAGCTTTCTTT.

The J gene is TRBJ1-1, the V gene TRBV5-6; TRBD1 matches at 8 bases. Germline values: CDR1 SGHDT, CDR2 YYEEEE. The length of the CDR3 is 15 residues. The V segment lost 0 bases and the J segment 4 bases; nucleotides outside the gene matches: 5. The CDR3 DNA follows: TGTGCCAGCAGCTTGGTTGGACAGGGTATCACTGAAGCTTTCTTT. Translation: CASSLVGQGITEAFF.

The V gene is TRBV5-4, the J gene TRBJ1-1; D may be TRBD1 (6 bases). Trimming stripped 2 bases from V and 5 bases from J, with 7 bases between. Germline V gene lookup returns CDR1 SGHNT and CDR2 YYREEE (reference sequence). This CDR3 spans 12 amino acids. CDR3 protein: CASSFQGTEAFF. CDR3 coding DNA: TGTGCCAGCAGCTTTCAGGGGACTGAAGCTTTCTTT. The complete variable domain, with remaining parts taken from reference TRBV5-4 and TRBJ1-1, reads ETGVTQSPTHLIKTRGQQVTLRCSSQSGHNTVSWYQQALGQGPQFIFQYYREEENGRGNFPPRFSGLQFPNYSSELNVNALELDDSALYLCASSFQGTEAFFGQGTRLTVV.

The V call is TRBV7-9, the J call TRBJ1-5, with 7 bases that match TRBD1. The CDR3 has 13 residues. Per germline, CDR1 SEHNR and CDR2 FQNEAQ (reference sequence). Unmatched junction bases numbered 2, after V lost 2 bases and J lost 7 bases. CDR3 amino acids: CASSLTGDQPQHF. The CDR3 DNA sequence: TGTGCCAGCAGCTTAACAGGGGACCAGCCCCAGCATTTT.

The rearrangement joins TRBV5-1 to TRBJ1-2; 9 bases fit TRBD1. The V and J ends lost 1 base and 4 bases, in that order; junction bases with no gene match: 5. The CDR3 runs 15 residues. Per germline, CDR1 SGHRS and CDR2 YFSETQ. The CDR3 sequence is CASSLSGTGSYGYTF. CDR3 sequence (DNA): TGCGCCAGCAGCTTGTCCGGGACAGGGTCCTATGGCTACACCTTC. Supplemented by reference TRBV5-1 and TRBJ1-2, the full variable domain reads KAGVTQTPRYLIKTRGQQVTLSCSPISGHRSVSWYQQTPGQGLQFLFEYFSETQRNKGNFPGRFSGRQFSNSRSEMNVSTLELGDSALYLCASSLSGTGSYGYTFGSGTRLTVV.

The chain uses TRBV27 and TRBJ2-7; TRBD1 matches 9 bases. J gave up 6 bases and V 5 bases, and 5 bases lay outside the gene matches. The CDR3 has 13 amino acids. Germline V gene lookup returns CDR1 MNHEY and CDR2 SMNVEV (reference sequence). The CDR3 region is CASSRDRVVEQYF. Here the CDR3 DNA reads TGTGCCAGCAGTCGGGACAGGGTGGTCGAGCAGTACTTC.

The chain uses TRBV5-1 and TRBJ1-2, with D perhaps matching TRBD1 (5 bases). Trimming removed 4 bases at V and 8 bases at J, with 15 bases between. Per germline, CDR1 SGHRS and CDR2 YFSETQ. This CDR3 is 13 amino acids long. This CDR3 is CASSAFQGIGYTF. The CDR3 DNA sequence: TGCGCCAGCAGCGCTTTCCAGGGTATCGGCTACACCTTC.

DNA for the CDR3: TGTGCCAGCAGTTTGCCGGGGGGCGCGTCCTACGAGCAGTACTTC. Translating it yields CASSLPGGASYEQYF. The V gene is TRBV28, the J gene TRBJ2-5; possibly TRBD2 for D (7 bases). The J call may be incorrect, as the DNA end agrees better with TRBJ2-7. Germline CDR1 reads MDHEN; CDR2 reads SYDVKM. The length of the CDR3 is 15 residues.

The rearrangement joins TRBV5-6 to TRBJ1-2, with 8 bases aligning to TRBD1. The CDR3 is made up of 14 amino acids. Trimming removed 3 bases from V and 8 bases from J; junction bases left unmatched: 9. Germline values: CDR1 SGHDT, CDR2 YYEEEE. This CDR3 is CASSWAGGLEGYTF. The CDR3 DNA reads TGTGCCAGCAGCTGGGCAGGGGGCCTGGAGGGCTACACCTTC.